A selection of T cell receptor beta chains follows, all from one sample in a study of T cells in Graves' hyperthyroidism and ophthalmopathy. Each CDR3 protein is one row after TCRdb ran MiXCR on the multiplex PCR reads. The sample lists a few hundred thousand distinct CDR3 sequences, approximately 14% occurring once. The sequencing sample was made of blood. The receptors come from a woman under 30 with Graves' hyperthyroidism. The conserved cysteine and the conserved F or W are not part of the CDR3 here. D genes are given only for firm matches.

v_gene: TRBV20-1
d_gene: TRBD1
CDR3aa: SARGQANTEAF

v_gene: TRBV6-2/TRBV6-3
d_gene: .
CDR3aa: ASKEMARSSGGNTIY

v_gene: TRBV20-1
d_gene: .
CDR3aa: SAKPLGGRTYNEQF

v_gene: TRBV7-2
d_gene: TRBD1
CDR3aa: ASSLIGGPSTDTQY

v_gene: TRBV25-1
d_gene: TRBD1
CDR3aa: ASQGQGAGELF

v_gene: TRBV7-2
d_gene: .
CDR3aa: ASSLGAERAAYEQY

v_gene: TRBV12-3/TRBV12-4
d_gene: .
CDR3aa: ASSFDRTEQY

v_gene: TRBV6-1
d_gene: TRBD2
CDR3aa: ASRAGTYNEQF

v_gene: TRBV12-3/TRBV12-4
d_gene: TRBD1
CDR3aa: ASSLAGQSYGYT

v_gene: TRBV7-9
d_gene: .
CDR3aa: ASSAGGANEKLF

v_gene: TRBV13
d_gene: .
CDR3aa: ASSLGITGPIMNTEAF

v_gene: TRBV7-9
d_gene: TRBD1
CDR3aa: ASSSDRDRVGNSPLH

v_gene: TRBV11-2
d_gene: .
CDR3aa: ASRRASVAYNEQF

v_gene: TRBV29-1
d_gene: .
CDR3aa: SVDSYGYT

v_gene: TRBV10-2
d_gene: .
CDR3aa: ASSDHQETQY

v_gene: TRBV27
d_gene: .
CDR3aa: ASSSASDEQF

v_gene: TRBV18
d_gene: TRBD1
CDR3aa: ASSSGTGSYSNQPQH

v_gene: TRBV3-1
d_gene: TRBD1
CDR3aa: ASSHGQGGSEAF

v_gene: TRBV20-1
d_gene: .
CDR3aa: SARGQSEKLF

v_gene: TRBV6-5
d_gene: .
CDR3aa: ASSYSGRNTIY

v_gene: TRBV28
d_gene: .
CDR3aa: ASNLDGQEYEQY

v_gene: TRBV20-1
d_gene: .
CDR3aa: SARDWDSYEQY

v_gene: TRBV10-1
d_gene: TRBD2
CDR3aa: AASLLAGGRDTGELF

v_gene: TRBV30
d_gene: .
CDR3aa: AWIPGRGNTEAF

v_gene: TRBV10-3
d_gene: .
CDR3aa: AIGPTGNQETQY

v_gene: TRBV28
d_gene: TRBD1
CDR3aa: ASSPITGGGRSNQPQH

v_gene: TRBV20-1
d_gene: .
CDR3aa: SARVLSGNYEQY

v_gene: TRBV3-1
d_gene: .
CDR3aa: ASSQSPGFEETQY

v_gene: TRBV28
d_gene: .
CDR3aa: ATIDSYGYT

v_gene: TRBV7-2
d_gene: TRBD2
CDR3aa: ASSLGSGRALGTQY

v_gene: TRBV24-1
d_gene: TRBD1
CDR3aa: ATSDSPGTGIYNEQF

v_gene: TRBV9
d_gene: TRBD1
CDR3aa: ASSALTGGNYGYT

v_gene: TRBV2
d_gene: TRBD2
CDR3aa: ASSLADGAGEQF

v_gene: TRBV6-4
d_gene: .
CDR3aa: ASSDGVIDTQY

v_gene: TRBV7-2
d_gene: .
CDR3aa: ASSLADYEQY

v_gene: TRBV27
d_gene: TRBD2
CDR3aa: ASRSTLAGANEQF

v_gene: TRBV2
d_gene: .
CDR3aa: ASRGFGANVLT